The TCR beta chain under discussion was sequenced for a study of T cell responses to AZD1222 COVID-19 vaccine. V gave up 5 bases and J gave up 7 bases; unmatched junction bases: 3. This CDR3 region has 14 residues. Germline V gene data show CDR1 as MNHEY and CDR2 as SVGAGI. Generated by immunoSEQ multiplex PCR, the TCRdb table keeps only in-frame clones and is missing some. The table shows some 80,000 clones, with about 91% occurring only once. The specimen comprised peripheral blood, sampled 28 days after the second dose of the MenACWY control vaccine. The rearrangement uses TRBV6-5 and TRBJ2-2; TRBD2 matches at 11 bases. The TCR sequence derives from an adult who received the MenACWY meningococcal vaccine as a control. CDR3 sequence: CASSLSGGVGELFF. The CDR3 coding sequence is TGTGCCAGCAGTCTTAGCGGGGGGGTCGGGGAGCTGTTTTTT.